These 25 T cell receptor beta chains share one sample of origin, sequenced in a study of post-analysis software for immune sequencing data. Whole-study results and caveats: The study found TRBV5-6, TRBV5-1 and TRBV20-1 among 5 or 6 TRBV segments more frequent in patients than controls.

Unique-molecular-identifier-tagged TCR beta cDNA libraries were used. MiXCR was run by TCRdb on the PCR reads, yielding one entry per CDR3 protein. The data show around 710,000 distinct CDR3 sequences, 40% to 55% seen once. These receptors are not linked to any known antigen. Sample: blood. All receptors come from a girl aged 5-17 years with multiple sclerosis.

J is TRBJ2-5 and V is TRBV18; 8 bases fit TRBD2. The J call may be in error: the DNA end matches TRBJ2-7 better. The CDR3 consists of 14 residues. The germline CDR1 and CDR2 sequences are KGHSH and LQKENI. The CDR3 sequence: CASSPAGLVSEQYF. CDR3 nucleotide sequence: TGTGCCAGCTCACCGGCGGGACTAGTGTCCGAGCAGTACTTC.

The chain is built from TRBV6-1 and TRBJ1-1; 8 nucleotides align to TRBD1. The junction had 13 bases not matched to a gene; V was cut back by 6 bases and J by 4 bases. The germline V gene encodes CDR1 MNHNS and CDR2 SASEGT. CDR3 length: 16 residues. The CDR3 bases are TGTGCCAGCAGCAGGGACAGGATGTTTCAGGTCACTGAAGCTTTCTTT. Encoded protein: CASSRDRMFQVTEAFF.

V is TRBV9 and J is TRBJ2-3; D gene ambiguous. Germline-derived CDR1 and CDR2 are SGDLS and YYNGEE. The V end was cut by 0 bases, the J end by 3 bases, with 11 bases between. The CDR3 spans 15 residues. The CDR3 sequence is CASSVEGRRTDTQYF. The CDR3, as DNA: TGTGCCAGCAGCGTAGAAGGTAGGAGAACAGATACGCAGTATTTT.

This clonotype was seen a single time. A read error may account for a junction end that differs from germline. The genes are TRBV7-9 and TRBJ2-7; TRBD1 is a possible D gene (6 bases). CDR1 and CDR2 from the germline V gene are SEHNR and FQNEAQ (reference sequence). The CDR3 is 12 amino acids. The CDR3 sequence: CVSRGTGREQYF. CDR3 coding DNA: TGTGTCAGCAGGGGCACAGGCCGAGAGCAGTACTTC.

This sequence joins TRBV28 and TRBJ1-2; 10 positions agree with TRBD1. The germline V gene encodes CDR1 MDHEN and CDR2 SYDVKM. V gave up 6 bases and J gave up 8 bases; unmatched junction bases: 9. This CDR3 is 14 amino acids long. CDR3 region: CASSRQGADWGYTF. CDR3 in DNA: TGTGCCAGCAGCCGACAGGGGGCGGATTGGGGCTACACCTTC.

This clonotype was seen many times. The chain couples TRBV10-3 to TRBJ2-1; 11 bases are shared with TRBD1. Per the germline V gene, CDR1 is ENHRY and CDR2 is SYGVKD. After removal of 5 bases from V and 5 bases from J, the junction contained 5 bases not matched to a gene. The CDR3 loop spans 15 amino acids. CDR3 sequence (DNA): TGTGCCATCAGTACCTCGGGACAGGGGGACAATGAGCAGTTCTTC. Its protein product is CAISTSGQGDNEQFF.

The chain employs TRBV9 and TRBJ2-1; no definite D call. Trimming removed 0 bases from V and 15 bases from J, with 13 bases in between. In germline, CDR1 is SGDLS, CDR2 YYNGEE. The CDR3 spans 12 residues. In nucleotides, the CDR3 is TGTGCCAGCAGCGTAGTTTCCGCGGAGTTGTTCTTC. It specifies CASSVVSAELFF.

This clonotype has just one count. This sequence joins TRBV25-1 and TRBJ2-7; a possible D gene is TRBD2 (7 bases). Germline assignment: CDR1 MGHDK and CDR2 SYGVNS. This CDR3 region has 14 residues. V gave up 6 bases and J gave up 9 bases, with 21 bases separating them. The CDR3 DNA is TGTGCCAGCAGCCCCCCCCACCCGGGGGGCGTGCAGTACTTC. Encoded protein: CASSPPHPGGVQYF.

In nucleotides, the CDR3 is TGTGCCAGCAGCCAAAAGAGGAGCGGCTACGAGCAGTACTTC. Its translation: CASSQKRSGYEQYF. The chain recombines TRBV4-2 with TRBJ2-7, with D possibly TRBD2 on 5 matching bases. Deletions cut 2 bases from V and 3 bases from J, with 11 bases between. From germline, CDR1 is LGHNA and CDR2 YNFKEQ. There are 14 residues in the CDR3.

The V call is TRBV20-1, the J call TRBJ2-1; 10 bases line up with TRBD2. V was pared by 5 bases and J by 8 bases, with 9 bases of the junction left unmatched. Germline lookup yields CDR1 DFQATT and CDR2 SNEGSKA (reference sequence). This CDR3 comprises 14 residues. The CDR3 sequence is CSAPSSGRSHEQFF. In nucleotides, the CDR3 is TGCAGTGCTCCCTCTAGCGGGAGATCCCATGAGCAGTTCTTC.

This clonotype has only a few counts. The rearrangement joins TRBV15 to TRBJ2-5; 8 bases are a match to TRBD2. CDR1 and CDR2 from the germline V gene are LNHNV and YYDKDF (reference sequence). J gave up 5 bases and V 2 bases, and 7 bases lay outside the gene matches. The CDR3 loop spans 15 amino acids. The chain's CDR3 is CATSRNRGGTETQYF. CDR3 bases: TGTGCCACCAGCAGAAATCGCGGGGGGACGGAGACCCAGTACTTC. Full variable domain (missing parts from reference TRBV15 and TRBJ2-5): DAMVIQNPRYQVTQFGKPVTLSCSQTLNHNVMYWYQQKSSQAPKLLFHYYDKDFNNEADTPDNFQSRRPNTSFCFLDIRSPGLGDTAMYLCATSRNRGGTETQYFGPGTRLLVL.

The V and J genes are TRBV5-1 and TRBJ2-3; tentatively, D is TRBD2 (5 bases). Germline lookup yields CDR1 SGHRS and CDR2 YFSETQ. Trimming cost V 1 base and J 1 base, with 10 bases left between them. This CDR3 comprises 15 residues. The CDR3 region is CASSLWESRTDTQYF. As DNA, the CDR3 is TGCGCCAGCAGCTTGTGGGAGAGCCGCACAGATACGCAGTATTTT.

This clonotype was recorded at least ten times. V and J are TRBV7-2 and TRBJ1-1, with a weak D call TRBD1 (5 bases). The germline V and J ends were trimmed by 2 bases and 4 bases, with 11 bases remaining between them. The germline CDR1 and CDR2 sequences are SGHTA and FQGNSA. The CDR3 contains 14 residues. The chain's CDR3 is CASSLSGGGTEAFF. CDR3 DNA: TGTGCCAGCAGCTTATCGGGCGGGGGCACTGAAGCTTTCTTT.

The rearrangement joins TRBV4-3 to TRBJ1-2; D not resolved. Germline V CDR1 and CDR2: LGHNA, YSLEER. The length of the CDR3 is 16 residues. V was trimmed by 4 bases and J by 0 bases, leaving 15 bases between them. The CDR3 DNA reads TGCGCCAGCAGCCTTCACATTGAGGCGGCTAACTATGGCTACACCTTC. It yields the protein CASSLHIEAANYGYTF.

The CDR3: CSAPHQANSMYNEQFF. In DNA form, the CDR3 reads TGCAGTGCTCCCCATCAGGCAAACTCTATGTACAATGAGCAGTTCTTC. This rearrangement joins TRBV20-1 to TRBJ2-1; D not certain. CDR1 is DFQATT and CDR2 is SNEGSKA in the germline V gene (reference sequence). V shed 5 bases and J shed 4 bases, with 21 bases lying between them. The CDR3 is 16 amino acids.

This clonotype was seen more than once but under ten times. This chain links TRBV2 with TRBJ2-7, with D hard to call. The J call may be faulty, since TRBJ2-5 better matches the DNA end. This CDR3 comprises 11 residues. Per germline, CDR1 SNHLY and CDR2 FYNNEI. CDR3 amino acids: CASGIQETQYF. In DNA form, the CDR3 reads TGTGCCAGCGGGATCCAAGAGACCCAGTACTTC.

This chain joins TRBV20-1 and TRBJ2-3; D is ambiguous. CDR3 length equals 12 residues. Germline V lookup: CDR1 DFQATT, CDR2 SNEGSKA (reference sequence). V dropped 6 bases and J dropped 5 bases, with 12 bases sitting between them. The CDR3 protein is CSARSGVDTQYF. As DNA, the CDR3 is TGCAGTGCGAGAAGTGGCGTAGATACGCAGTATTTT.

In this sample, this clonotype turned up many times. The CDR3: CASSSGLAGGPGDTQYF. CDR3 nucleotides: TGTGCCAGCAGCTCGGGACTAGCGGGAGGGCCAGGAGATACGCAGTATTTT. This rearrangement joins TRBV7-2 to TRBJ2-3, with 16 bases lining up with TRBD2. Germline trimming cut 4 bases from V and 5 bases from J; bases unmatched to any gene: 6. Germline CDR1 reads SGHTA; CDR2 reads FQGNSA. The CDR3 has 17 residues.

The rearrangement links TRBV28 to TRBJ2-4; maybe TRBD1 (6 bases). The CDR3 is 16 amino acids. With 4 bases removed from V and 0 bases from J, the gap between germline ends came to 13 bases. CDR1 MDHEN and CDR2 SYDVKM come from the germline V gene. This CDR3 reads CASSSTGKSAKNIQYF. CDR3 bases: TGTGCCAGCAGTTCCACAGGGAAATCAGCCAAAAACATTCAGTACTTC.

V gene TRBV2 combines with J gene TRBJ2-7, with TRBD1 as a possible D gene (5 bases). CDR3 length: 13 residues. Germline V gene sequence: CDR1 SNHLY, CDR2 FYNNEI. Trimming removed 4 bases at V and 5 bases at J, with 12 bases between. The CDR3 reads CASSGDSSDEQYF. CDR3 in DNA: TGTGCCAGCAGTGGTGACAGTAGTGACGAGCAGTACTTC. Supplemented by reference TRBV2 and TRBJ2-7, the full variable domain reads EPEVTQTPSHQVTQMGQEVILRCVPISNHLYFYWYRQILGQKVEFLVSFYNNEISEKSEIFDDQFSVERPDGSNFTLKIRSTKLEDSAMYFCASSGDSSDEQYFGPGTRLTVT.

In nucleotides, the CDR3 is TGTGCCAGCAGTGGGTTCTCTAGCGGGAGTTTTTCCAAAAACATTCAGTACTTC. It translates to CASSGFSSGSFSKNIQYF. The J gene is TRBJ2-4, the V gene TRBV2; TRBD2 matches 10 bases. The J segment lost 2 bases and the V segment lost 4 bases, leaving 11 bases of the junction unmatched. Per the germline V gene, CDR1 is SNHLY and CDR2 is FYNNEI. This CDR3 has 18 residues. The whole variable domain, filled in from reference TRBV2 and TRBJ2-4, reads EPEVTQTPSHQVTQMGQEVILRCVPISNHLYFYWYRQILGQKVEFLVSFYNNEISEKSEIFDDQFSVERPDGSNFTLKIRSTKLEDSAMYFCASSGFSSGSFSKNIQYFGAGTRLSVL.

The chain couples TRBV7-2 to TRBJ2-3; D unresolved. The V and J ends lost 3 bases and 0 bases respectively, with 10 bases between them. The CDR3 is 15 amino acids. CDR1 is SGHTA and CDR2 is FQGNSA in the germline V gene. CDR3 sequence: CASSLDLDSTDTQYF. CDR3 bases: TGTGCCAGCAGCTTGGACCTGGACAGCACAGATACGCAGTATTTT.

This rearrangement joins TRBV12-3 or TRBV12-4 to TRBJ2-3, with D possibly TRBD1 on 6 matching bases. The V end was cut by 6 bases, the J end by 2 bases, with 12 bases between. The CDR3 extends over 14 amino acids. This chain's CDR3 is CASRPDRFTDTQYF. CDR3 nucleotide sequence: TGTGCCAGCAGACCAGACAGGTTCACAGATACGCAGTATTTT.

This clonotype has only a few counts. This chain links TRBV20-1 with TRBJ2-7; 7 bases are shared with TRBD2. Germline CDR1 and CDR2: DFQATT and SNEGSKA (reference sequence). The CDR3 consists of 13 residues. The J segment lost 3 bases and the V segment lost 2 bases, leaving 4 bases of the junction unmatched. The CDR3 here is CSARSGTLYEQYF. DNA for the CDR3: TGCAGTGCTAGAAGCGGGACTCTCTACGAGCAGTACTTC.

The V call is TRBV20-1, the J call TRBJ2-4, with 7 nucleotides matching TRBD2. The CDR3 contains 15 residues. Germline assignment: CDR1 DFQATT and CDR2 SNEGSKA (reference sequence). V lost 3 bases, J lost 3 bases, and 8 bases stayed unmatched. The CDR3 loop reads CSASLAGVDKNIQYF. DNA for the CDR3: TGCAGTGCTAGCCTGGCGGGAGTGGACAAAAACATTCAGTACTTC.